The source of this T cell receptor (beta chain) is a study of cytomegalovirus exposure and HLA in healthy donors (dated by TCRdb to the late 2010s). About the full investigation: According to an earlier analysis of a few hundred of the donors, roughly 180 million T cells yielded some 120 million unique TCR beta sequences and approximately 300 Gb of sequence data. Along with the approximately 700-subject first cohort, a separate validation cohort of over a hundred different subjects was used. HLA typing included class I and class II loci at four-digit resolution. A later genetic analysis used genome-wide SNP genotypes for about 65% of the 666 donors, treating that subset as a discovery cohort. Rather than using new phenotypic data, the later analysis identified candidate immune exposures from TCR beta sequences and from how often those sequences occurred across donors. A later analysis re-examined previously published TCR beta repertoires from roughly 720 donors and added high-resolution HLA genotyping to investigate patterns of TCR occurrence. To decide whether each TCR beta V gene segment behaved as functional or pseudogenic, an earlier analysis of 587 of the donors relied on high-throughput TCR beta sequencing. A few DR-DQ haplotypes were treated as single units for association and clustering because of strong linkage in the cohort. The study aimed to test whether signatures of past pathogen exposure could be identified by cataloging public T cell receptors. To predict cytomegalovirus infection status, the study brought together high-throughput TCR immunosequencing, statistical association of individual TCRs with disease status, and machine learning. The study used immunosequencing to profile the T cell repertoires of approximately 640 subjects and linked those repertoires to cytomegalovirus serostatus. An early release that covered about 600 HLA-typed donors contained around 300 gigabases of sequencing data and around 80 million unique TCR sequences. Typing coverage varied by locus: roughly 620-640 donors for A, B, C, DRB1 and DQB1; about 520 for DQA1; about 600 for DPA1; roughly 450 for DPB1. All discovery cohort repertoires had been generated on a single sequencing platform. Of the 300 to 500 genotyped donors, roughly 76% were placed in the genetic ancestry cluster associated with self-reported Caucasian donors. Donor age, sex, ethnicity and CMV serostatus were compiled together with the repertoire data. On average, about 200,000 unique TCR beta nucleotide sequences were sequenced per donor among a few hundred genotyped donors of the cohort, with 15% to 20% of those sequences being non-productive. Paper-wide results and their limitations: A group of highly shared sequence variants was considered likely to be a technical artifact of the sequencing pipeline. Linkage disequilibrium might explain the correlated functional status among segregating V segments, but an unknown experimental factor could not be excluded. A further reported finding was that TCR beta sequences accurately predicted the HLA-A and HLA-B alleles for most subjects in the first cohort. When HLA alleles, especially DR and DQ, strongly co-occurred, attributing TCR associations to individual alleles was difficult. A later genetic analysis reported fewer N-insertions in productive TCRs among donors in an Asian-associated ancestry cluster than the approximately 700-donor mean. Because the 87-base-pair reads could not distinguish some IMGT-functional V segments, including TRBV6-2 and TRBV6-3, those segments were excluded. According to a later analysis, parvovirus B19, influenza, CMV and Epstein-Barr virus appeared linked to several top co-occurrence clusters. In a later analysis, TCR association rates were found to vary across HLA loci, with the most associated TCRs seen for DRB1 alleles and the fewest for HLA-C alleles. The earlier analysis of approximately 590 of the donors excluded around 17 rarely observed V segments, including chromosome 9 orphons, because counts were too low. The classifier was reported to diagnose cytomegalovirus status with high specificity and sensitivity in both the original and validation cohorts. A later analysis found that most CMV-associated TCR beta chains appeared HLA-restricted, with HLA associations seemingly driven largely by CMV exposure. It was suggested by the authors that the approach could potentially be generalized to other disease states and immunological phenotypes. V-gene and J-gene trimming of TCR beta chains was associated with a missense DCLRE1C variant in a later genetic analysis, and the association was replicated in an independent cohort. While some public TCRs were present in many individuals, most TCR sequences turned up only very rarely across donors. For the cohort, immune exposure information was limited to CMV serostatus. In a later analysis, HLA-associated TCR beta chains showed more clonal expansion and lower generation probabilities than non-associated chains that were equally common. Because HLA typing was missing for some donors at each locus, association tests included only the typed subset. The study listed 150 to 200 TCR beta chains as associated with cytomegalovirus. Only TCR beta chains were sequenced in this cohort, and the absence of alpha or paired-chain data limited detectable features. In vitro tests confirmed that three of the cytomegalovirus-associated TCR beta chains recognize cytomegalovirus antigens. Broadly in line with IMGT annotations, most TCR beta V segments showed up in productive rearrangements about 87% or about 30% of the time in an earlier analysis of several hundred of the donors. At a false discovery rate of 0.05, a later analysis linked 15,000 to 20,000 TCR beta sequences to specific HLA alleles. Roughly uniform sequencing depth across donors was assumed in presence/absence analyses, although this assumption may not hold.

The germline ends are 10 bases apart after V is trimmed by 3 bases and J by 0 bases. Its CDR3 holds 15 amino acids, cysteine through phenylalanine. CDR3 DNA is the only sequence kept; it has 45 bases, read in frame from the first base. The germline V gene (reference sequence) gives CDR1 as SGHKS and CDR2 as YYEKEE. The cohort was made up of 666 healthy bone marrow donors. Cohort members were all nominally healthy when sampled, although unrecorded immune exposures were likely present. The donor was CMV seronegative and belonged to the group of 320 or so seronegative cohort members. A peripheral blood sample was provided by each donor, and peripheral blood mononuclear cells were used for TCR beta sequencing. The Qiagen DNeasy Blood Extraction Kit was used to extract genomic DNA from the blood cell samples. Remarks on this clone: The antigen this receptor binds is unknown. Base qualities are not provided; no much larger clone lies one nucleotide away.

Receptor amplification or capture employed the immunoSEQ multiplex PCR assay. For the multiplex PCR, a mixture combining 60 forward primers for TCR Vbeta segments and 13 reverse primers for TCR Jbeta segments was used. A multiplex PCR assay on genomic DNA amplified the CDR3 region of rearranged TCR beta genes. The amplified TCR beta libraries were sequenced on the Illumina HiSeq System as 87-base-pair reads. On the study's bioinformatics: Across the roughly 700 repertoires, a later analysis counted tens of millions of unique TCR beta chains, some 11 million of which were shared by at least two donors. A nearest-neighbor algorithm error-corrected the raw reads and collapsed the reads into unique sequences, merging closely related sequences to remove PCR and sequencing errors. Alignment of CDR3 sequences to IMGT reference sequences was used to assign V, D and J gene segments. For a sequence to be retained, at least a six-nucleotide match to both a V gene segment and a J gene segment was required. A rearrangement was called productive if the CDR3 had no stop codons and remained in frame with V and J, and every other rearrangement was called non-productive. Following IMGT convention, CDR3 was defined as the stretch from the second conserved V-encoded cysteine up to the conserved J-encoded phenylalanine. Sequences without an unambiguous match to a single V gene segment were excluded from the earlier analysis of 450 to 750 of the donors. In an earlier analysis of some 590 of the donors, V segments were called functional above 56.7% productive rearrangements and were called segregating when the between-donor standard deviation exceeded 5%. To diagnose cytomegalovirus status from the catalog of TCR beta chain sequences, a statistical classification framework was built. V and J gene assignment, in a later analysis, came from comparing TCR nucleotide sequences with IMGT/GENE-DB human TR gene sequences. The TCRdist pipeline was used in a later analysis to assign CDR3 sequences and most-parsimonious VDJ recombination scenarios. In a later analysis, each TCR beta chain was defined by its CDR3 amino acid sequence together with its V-gene family, and reads without a unique V-gene family were excluded. A later analysis removed several hundred highly shared, low-generation-probability nucleotide sequences to deal with suspected cross-contamination and a sequencing artifact. For each public chain, a later analysis derived a clonal expansion index from normalized ranks of inferred template counts within each repertoire. Generation probabilities in a later analysis came from a VDJ recombination model fitted to out-of-frame rearrangements, and those results were checked against IGoR. In a later analysis, hypergeometric tests were used to score TCR-TCR, TCR-HLA and TCR-CMV co-occurrence, with a repertoire-size bias correction applied to TCR pairs. A later analysis estimated false discovery rates by permuting HLA or CMV assignments 20 times. In a later analysis, co-occurring TCRs were grouped using DBSCAN, with TCRdist sequence similarity added in when clustering inside HLA-allele-positive subsets. Co-occurrence clustering excluded repertoires with fewer than 30,000 or more than 120,000 public chains, plus five with anomalous nucleotide sharing. TCRdb mirrors the immuneACCESS table, restricted to in-frame sequences. Some clones are absent from its copies; in checked studies, under half trace to an unresolved V gene, and the reason for the others is unknown. V and J calls and clone size are those listed in that table; D and trimming were worked out from the DNA. The sample includes about 180,000 clones, with 76% observed a single time. The top ten constitute around 1.6% of the sample.

This clonotype was sampled from a young man in good health and CMV-seronegative. Rearrangement joined TRBV5-5 to TRBJ1-5; the D gene is unclear. The material sequenced was PBMCs. The CDR3 protein: CASSYDSYSNQPQHF. The DNA is as follows: TGTGCCAGCAGCTACGATTCCTATAGCAATCAGCCCCAGCATTTT.